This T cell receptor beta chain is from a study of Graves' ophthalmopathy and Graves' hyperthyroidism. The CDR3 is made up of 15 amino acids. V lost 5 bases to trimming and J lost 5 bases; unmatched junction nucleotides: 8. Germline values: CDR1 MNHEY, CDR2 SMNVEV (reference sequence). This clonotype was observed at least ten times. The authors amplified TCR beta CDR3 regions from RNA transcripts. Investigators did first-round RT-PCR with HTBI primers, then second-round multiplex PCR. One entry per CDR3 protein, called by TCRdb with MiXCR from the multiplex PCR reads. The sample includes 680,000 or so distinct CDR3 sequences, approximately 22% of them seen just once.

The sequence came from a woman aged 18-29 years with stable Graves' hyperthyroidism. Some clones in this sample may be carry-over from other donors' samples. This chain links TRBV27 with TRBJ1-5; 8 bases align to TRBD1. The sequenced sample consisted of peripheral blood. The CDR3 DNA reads TGTGCCAGCAGTCCCCGGACAGGGTGGGATCAGCCCCAGCATTTT. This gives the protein CASSPRTGWDQPQHF.